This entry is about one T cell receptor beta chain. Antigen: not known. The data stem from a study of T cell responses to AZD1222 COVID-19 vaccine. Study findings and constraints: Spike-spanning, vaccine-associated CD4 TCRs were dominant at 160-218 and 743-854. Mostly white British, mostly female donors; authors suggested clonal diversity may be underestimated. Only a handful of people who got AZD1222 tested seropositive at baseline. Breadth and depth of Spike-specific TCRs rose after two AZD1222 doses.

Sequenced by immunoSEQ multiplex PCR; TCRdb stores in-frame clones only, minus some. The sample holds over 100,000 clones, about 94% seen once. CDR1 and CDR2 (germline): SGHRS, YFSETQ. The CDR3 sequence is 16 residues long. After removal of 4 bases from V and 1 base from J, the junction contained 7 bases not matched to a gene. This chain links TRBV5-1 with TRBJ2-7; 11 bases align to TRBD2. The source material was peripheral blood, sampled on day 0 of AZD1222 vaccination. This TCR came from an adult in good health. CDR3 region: CASSVMTSGTSYEQYF. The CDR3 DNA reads TGCGCCAGCAGCGTCATGACTAGCGGGACTTCCTACGAGCAGTACTTC. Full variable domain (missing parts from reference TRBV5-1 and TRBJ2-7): KAGVTQTPRYLIKTRGQQVTLSCSPISGHRSVSWYQQTPGQGLQFLFEYFSETQRNKGNFPGRFSGRQFSNSRSEMNVSTLELGDSALYLCASSVMTSGTSYEQYFGPGTRLTVT.